One TCR beta chain is described in this entry. What it binds is not known. Using immunoSEQ multiplex PCR, the repertoire was profiled, and TCRdb retains in-frame clones only, with some absent. There are about 20,000 clones in the sample; roughly four fifths occur only once, and about 1.5% lies in the top ten. The source of the sample is a study of T cells in narcolepsy. Study-wide results and caveats: Reportedly, autoreactive clonotypes were serially detected in patients' blood but not controls'.

Germline V gene data show CDR1 as SGHVS and CDR2 as FQNEAQ. The CDR3 extends over 14 amino acids. The ends lost 5 bases at V and 3 bases at J; junction bases unmatched: 2. The clonotype originates from a human donor in good health. V and J are TRBV7-8 and TRBJ2-3; 10 bases map to TRBD2. The sequenced sample consisted of memory (CD45RA-) CD4+ T cells from blood. DNA for the CDR3: TGTGCCAGCAGCCAGCGGGAGGGGACAGATACGCAGTATTTT. It translates to CASSQREGTDTQYF.